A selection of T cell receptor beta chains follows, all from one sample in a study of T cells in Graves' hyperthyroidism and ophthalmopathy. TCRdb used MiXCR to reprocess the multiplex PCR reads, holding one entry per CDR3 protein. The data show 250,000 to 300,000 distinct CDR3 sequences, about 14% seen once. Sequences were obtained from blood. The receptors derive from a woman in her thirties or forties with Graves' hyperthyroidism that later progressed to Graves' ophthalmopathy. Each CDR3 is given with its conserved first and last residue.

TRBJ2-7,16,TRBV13,CASSGPPGTAAYEQYF
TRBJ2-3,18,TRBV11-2,CASSLDWGTSGSTDTQYF
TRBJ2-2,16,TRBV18,CASSGQGGPNTGELFF
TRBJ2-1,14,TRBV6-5,CASSSSSRPAEQFF
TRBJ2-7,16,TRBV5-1,CASSPGLDLLGDEQYF
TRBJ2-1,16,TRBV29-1,CSVPPSGRAHYNEQFF
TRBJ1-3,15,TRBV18,CASSPRSVSGNTIYF
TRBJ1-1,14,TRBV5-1,CASSLQGQDTEAFF
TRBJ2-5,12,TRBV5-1,CASSFLQETQYF
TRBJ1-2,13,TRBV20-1,CSAGDRGSYGYTF
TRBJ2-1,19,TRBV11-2,CASRAPGLARLSSYNEQFF
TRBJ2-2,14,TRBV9,CASSVVGYTGELFF
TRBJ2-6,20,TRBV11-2,CASSSPFSRGQSSGANVLTF
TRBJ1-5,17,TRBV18,CASSLVVPTGGLQPQHF
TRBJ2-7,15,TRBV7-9,CASSLGLAGVLEQYF
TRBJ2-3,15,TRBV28,CASSRDRYSTDTQYF
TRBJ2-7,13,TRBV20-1,CSARGQGAYEQYF
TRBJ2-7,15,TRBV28,CASREYLAGLYEQYF
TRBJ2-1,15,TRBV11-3,CASSAYQDPYNEQFF
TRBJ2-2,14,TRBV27,CASSSHGNTGELFF
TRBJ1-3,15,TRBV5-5,CASSLEGLSGNTIYF
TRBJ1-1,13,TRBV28,CASSLLPQFGAFF
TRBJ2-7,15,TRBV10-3,CAIRATESRGYEQYF
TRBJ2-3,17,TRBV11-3,CASSLKTDRFGPDTQYF
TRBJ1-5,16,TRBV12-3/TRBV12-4,CASSLVVRGNNQPQHF
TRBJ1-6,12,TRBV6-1,CAGSLFNSPLHF
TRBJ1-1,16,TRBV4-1,CASSQLSPGRKTEAFF
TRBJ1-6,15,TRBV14,CASQQGIWNNSPLHF